This TCR beta chain comes out of a study of cytomegalovirus exposure and HLA in healthy donors. CDR1 and CDR2 (germline): MDHEN, SYDVKM. The CDR3 is 16 residues long. The V segment lost 4 bases and the J segment 1 base; nucleotides outside the gene matches: 5. The PCR contained 60 Vbeta and 13 Jbeta primers. The repertoire was sequenced with immunoSEQ multiplex PCR; TCRdb's copy has only in-frame clones and lacks some. The top ten hold about 4.5% of the sample, which has under 200,000 clones, around 85% seen once. Sequenced: PBMCs. The J gene is TRBJ1-2, the V gene TRBV28; 11 bases are shared with TRBD1. The TCR originated in a man aged 35 to 55 in good health and CMV-seronegative. The CDR3 sequence is CASSSRGTGGNYGYTF. CDR3 nucleotides: TGTGCCAGCAGTTCCAGGGGGACAGGGGGTAACTATGGCTACACCTTC.